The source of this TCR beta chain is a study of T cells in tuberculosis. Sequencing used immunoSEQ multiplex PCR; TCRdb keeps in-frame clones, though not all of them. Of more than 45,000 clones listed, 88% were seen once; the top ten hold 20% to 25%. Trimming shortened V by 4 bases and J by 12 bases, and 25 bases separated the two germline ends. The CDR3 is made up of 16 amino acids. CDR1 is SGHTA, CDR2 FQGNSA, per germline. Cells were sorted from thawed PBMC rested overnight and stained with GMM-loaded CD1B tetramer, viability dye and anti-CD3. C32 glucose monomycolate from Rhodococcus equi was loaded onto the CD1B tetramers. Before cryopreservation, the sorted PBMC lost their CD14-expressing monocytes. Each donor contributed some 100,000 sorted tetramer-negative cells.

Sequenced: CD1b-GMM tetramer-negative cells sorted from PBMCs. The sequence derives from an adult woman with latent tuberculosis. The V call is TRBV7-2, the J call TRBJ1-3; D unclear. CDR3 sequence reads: CASSSQLLETLGNIYF. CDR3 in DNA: TGTGCCAGCAGCTCACAGTTACTGGAAACACTGGGTAACATATATTTT.